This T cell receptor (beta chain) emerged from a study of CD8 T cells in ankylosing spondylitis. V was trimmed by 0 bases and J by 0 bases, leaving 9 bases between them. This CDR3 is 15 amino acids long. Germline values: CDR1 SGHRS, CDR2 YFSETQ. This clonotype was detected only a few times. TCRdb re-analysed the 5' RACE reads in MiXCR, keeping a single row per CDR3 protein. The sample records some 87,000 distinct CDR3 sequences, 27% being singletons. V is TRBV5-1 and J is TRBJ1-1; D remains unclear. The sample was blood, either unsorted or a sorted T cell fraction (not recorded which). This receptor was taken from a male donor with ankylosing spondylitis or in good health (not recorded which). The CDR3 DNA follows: TGCGCCAGCAGCTTGGGGGCCATGGTGAACACTGAAGCTTTCTTT. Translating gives CASSLGAMVNTEAFF.